These 10 T cell receptor beta chains were all obtained from the same sample, sequenced in a study of T-cell memory formation after mild COVID-19. TCRdb reprocessed the 5' RACE reads with MiXCR, giving one entry per CDR3 protein. The sample comprises fewer than 400,000 distinct CDR3 sequences, 16% of which are singletons, and roughly 21% rests with the top ten. What was sequenced was PBMCs or a T cell subset sorted from them (not recorded which). These receptors originate from a man between 18 and 29 years old who had mild COVID-19 (a few samples of this study predate the infection). Cell type and time point are not known.

The J gene is TRBJ2-1, the V gene TRBV20-1; TRBD1 is a possible D gene (5 bases). Trimming stripped 2 bases from V and 6 bases from J, with 11 bases between. Germline CDR1 DFQATT, CDR2 SNEGSKA (reference sequence). The CDR3 covers 13 residues. The CDR3 here is CSARPMGLNEQFF. The CDR3 region has the DNA TGCAGTGCTAGACCCATGGGGCTCAATGAGCAGTTCTTC.

The chain joins TRBV6-5 to TRBJ1-1, with TRBD1 as a possible D gene (5 bases). This CDR3 spans 12 amino acids. Germline CDR1 reads MNHEY; CDR2 reads SVGAGI. The germline V and J ends were trimmed by 6 bases and 8 bases, with 13 bases remaining between them. The CDR3 region is CASRYGTLEAFF. The CDR3 nucleotides read TGTGCCAGCAGGTATGGGACCCTAGAAGCTTTCTTT.

The V and J genes are TRBV12-3 or TRBV12-4 and TRBJ2-7; D is perhaps TRBD1 (5 bases). This CDR3 has 12 amino acids. Trimming stripped 4 bases from V and 9 bases from J, with 13 bases between. The CDR3 DNA reads as TGTGCCAGCAGTTCCAGGGTTCCCGGGCAGTACTTC. This sequence encodes CASSSRVPGQYF.

The chain combines TRBV11-2 with TRBJ2-4; D is possibly TRBD1 (6 bases). The CDR3 has 13 amino acids. The germline V and J ends were trimmed by 5 bases and 9 bases, with 14 bases remaining between them. Germline V gene sequence: CDR1 SGHAT, CDR2 FQNNGV. CDR3 bases: TGTGCCAGCAGCGTCGAACAGGGTAGCATTCAGTACTTC. This encodes CASSVEQGSIQYF.

The chain uses TRBV20-1 and TRBJ1-2; the match to TRBD1 covers 8 bases. Trimming cost V 3 bases and J 6 bases; bases outside gene matches: 12. This CDR3 has 15 amino acids. Germline V gene sequence: CDR1 DFQATT, CDR2 SNEGSKA (reference sequence). This CDR3 reads CSASQHGQGRNGYTF. In DNA form, the CDR3 reads TGCAGTGCTAGCCAACATGGACAGGGTCGTAATGGCTACACCTTC.

V gene TRBV5-6 combines with J gene TRBJ1-2; TRBD1 matches at 11 bases. CDR1 and CDR2 (germline): SGHDT, YYEEEE. The CDR3 sequence is 17 residues long. The junction had 11 bases not matched to a gene; V was cut back by 2 bases and J by 5 bases. The CDR3 nucleotides read TGTGCCAGCAGCTTTGGACAGGGGGCCACGAACAAATATGGCTACACCTTC. Amino acid sequence: CASSFGQGATNKYGYTF.

The CDR3 here is CASSFGASGNNEQFF. The CDR3 DNA follows: TGCGCCAGCAGCTTCGGGGCTAGCGGGAACAATGAGCAGTTCTTC. The gene calls are TRBV5-1 and TRBJ2-1; 9 bases align to TRBD2. V was clipped by 2 bases and J by 5 bases; unmatched bases: 5. From germline, CDR1 is SGHRS and CDR2 YFSETQ. The CDR3 is made up of 15 amino acids.

This sequence joins TRBV5-1 and TRBJ1-6; a possible D gene is TRBD1 (5 bases). This CDR3 spans 16 amino acids. Germline V gene data show CDR1 as SGHRS and CDR2 as YFSETQ. V dropped 0 bases and J dropped 7 bases, with 14 bases sitting between them. The DNA for the CDR3 is TGCGCCAGCAGCTTGGCGAGCCTTGGGGCGAATTCACCCCTCCACTTT. Translated, it gives CASSLASLGANSPLHF.

The V gene is TRBV18, the J gene TRBJ1-1; 10 nucleotides match TRBD1. CDR1 is KGHSH and CDR2 is LQKENI in the germline V gene. After removal of 1 base from V and 5 bases from J, the junction contained 7 bases not matched to a gene. This CDR3 spans 16 amino acids. The CDR3 is CASSPRVGQGETEAFF. The CDR3 DNA reads as TGTGCCAGCTCACCACGCGTCGGACAGGGGGAAACTGAAGCTTTCTTT. Full variable domain (missing parts from reference TRBV18 and TRBJ1-1): NAGVMQNPRHLVRRRGQEARLRCSPMKGHSHVYWYRQLPEEGLKFMVYLQKENIIDESGMPKERFSAEFPKEGPSILRIQQVVRGDSAAYFCASSPRVGQGETEAFFGQGTRLTVV.

This clonotype was found a few times. The V and J genes are TRBV7-2 and TRBJ1-2; 8 positions match TRBD1. Germline CDR1 reads SGHTA; CDR2 reads FQGNSA. This CDR3 contains 15 residues. V was clipped by 1 base and J by 7 bases; unmatched bases: 8. DNA for the CDR3: TGTGCCAGCAGCTTAGGGGGAGGACAGGGAAGTGGCTACACCTTC. It translates to CASSLGGGQGSGYTF.